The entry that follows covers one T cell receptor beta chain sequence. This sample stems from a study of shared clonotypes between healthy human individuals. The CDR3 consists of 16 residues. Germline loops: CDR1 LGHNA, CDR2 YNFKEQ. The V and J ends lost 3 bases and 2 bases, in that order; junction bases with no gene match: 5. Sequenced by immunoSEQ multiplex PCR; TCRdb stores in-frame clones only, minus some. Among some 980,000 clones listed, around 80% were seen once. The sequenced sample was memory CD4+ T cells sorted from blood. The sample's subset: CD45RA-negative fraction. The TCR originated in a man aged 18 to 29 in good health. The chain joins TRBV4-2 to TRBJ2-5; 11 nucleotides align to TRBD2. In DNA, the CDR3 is TGTGCCAGCAGCCAGGAGGGGACTAGCGGACAAGAGACCCAGTACTTC. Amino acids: CASSQEGTSGQETQYF.